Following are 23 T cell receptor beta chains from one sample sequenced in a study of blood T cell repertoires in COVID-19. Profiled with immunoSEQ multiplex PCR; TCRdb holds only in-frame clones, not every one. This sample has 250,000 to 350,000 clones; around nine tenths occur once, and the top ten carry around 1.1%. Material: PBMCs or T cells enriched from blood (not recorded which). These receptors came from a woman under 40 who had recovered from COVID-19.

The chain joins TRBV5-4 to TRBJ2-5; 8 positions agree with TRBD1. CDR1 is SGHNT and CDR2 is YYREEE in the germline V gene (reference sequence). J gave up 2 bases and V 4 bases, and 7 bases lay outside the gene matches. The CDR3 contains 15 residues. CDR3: CASSPRGQGQETQYF. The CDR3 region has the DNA TGTGCCAGCAGCCCTCGAGGACAGGGACAAGAGACCCAGTACTTC.

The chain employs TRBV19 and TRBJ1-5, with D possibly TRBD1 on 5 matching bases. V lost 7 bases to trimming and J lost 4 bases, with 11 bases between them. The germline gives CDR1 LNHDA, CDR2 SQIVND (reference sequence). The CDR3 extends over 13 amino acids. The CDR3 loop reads CASTGRVNQPQHF. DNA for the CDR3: TGTGCCAGTACGGGCAGGGTGAATCAGCCCCAGCATTTT. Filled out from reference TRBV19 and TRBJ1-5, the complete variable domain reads DGGITQSPKYLFRKEGQNVTLSCEQNLNHDAMYWYRQDPGQGLRLIYYSQIVNDFQKGDIAEGYSVSREKKESFPLTVTSAQKNPTAFYLCASTGRVNQPQHFGDGTRLSIL.

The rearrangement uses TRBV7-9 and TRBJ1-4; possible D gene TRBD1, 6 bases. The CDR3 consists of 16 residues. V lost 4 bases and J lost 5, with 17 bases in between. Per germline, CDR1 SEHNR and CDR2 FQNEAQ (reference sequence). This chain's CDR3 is CASSSYREGLNEKLFF. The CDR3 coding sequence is TGTGCCAGCAGCTCCTACAGGGAGGGATTAAATGAAAAACTGTTTTTT.

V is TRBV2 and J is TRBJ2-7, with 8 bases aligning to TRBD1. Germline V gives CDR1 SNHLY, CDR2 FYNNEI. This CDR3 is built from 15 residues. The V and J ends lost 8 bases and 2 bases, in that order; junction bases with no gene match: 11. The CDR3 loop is CASSPSGTGPYEQYF. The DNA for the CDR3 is TGTGCCAGCTCGCCCTCCGGGACAGGCCCCTACGAGCAGTACTTC. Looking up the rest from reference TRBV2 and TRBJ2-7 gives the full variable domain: EPEVTQTPSHQVTQMGQEVILRCVPISNHLYFYWYRQILGQKVEFLVSFYNNEISEKSEIFDDQFSVERPDGSNFTLKIRSTKLEDSAMYFCASSPSGTGPYEQYFGPGTRLTVT.

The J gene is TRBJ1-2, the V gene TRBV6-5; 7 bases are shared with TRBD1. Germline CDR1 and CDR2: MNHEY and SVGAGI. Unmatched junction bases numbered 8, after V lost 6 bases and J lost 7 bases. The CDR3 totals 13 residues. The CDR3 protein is CASRSTGERGYTF. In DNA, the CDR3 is TGTGCCAGCAGGTCTACAGGGGAACGTGGCTACACCTTC.

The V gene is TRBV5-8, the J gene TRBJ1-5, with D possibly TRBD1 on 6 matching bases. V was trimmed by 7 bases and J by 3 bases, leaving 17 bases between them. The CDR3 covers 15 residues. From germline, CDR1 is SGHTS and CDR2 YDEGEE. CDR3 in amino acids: CASSRGGRINQPQHF. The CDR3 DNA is TGTGCCAGCTCCCGTGGGGGCAGGATCAATCAGCCCCAGCATTTT.

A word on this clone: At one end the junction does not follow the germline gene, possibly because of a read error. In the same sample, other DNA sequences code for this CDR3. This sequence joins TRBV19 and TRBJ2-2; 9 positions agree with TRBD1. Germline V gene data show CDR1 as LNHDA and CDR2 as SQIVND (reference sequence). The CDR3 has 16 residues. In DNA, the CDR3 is TGTGCCAGTAGTATCATAGACAGGGGGGACACCGGGGAACTGTTTTTT. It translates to CASSIIDRGDTGELFF.

CDR3 DNA: TGTGCCAGCAGCCAAGTGGTAGGACAGACCTACGAGCAGTACTTC. It codes for CASSQVVGQTYEQYF. The chain carries TRBV4-2 and TRBJ2-7, with TRBD1 as a possible D gene (6 bases). The CDR3 is made up of 15 amino acids. Germline CDR1 LGHNA, CDR2 YNFKEQ. V was shortened by 1 base and J by 2 bases, with 12 bases between the two germline ends.

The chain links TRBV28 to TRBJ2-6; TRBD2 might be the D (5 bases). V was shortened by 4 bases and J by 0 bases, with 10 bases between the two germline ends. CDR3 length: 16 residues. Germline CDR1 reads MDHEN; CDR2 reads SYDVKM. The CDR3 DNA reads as TGTGCCAGCAGTTATGGACTGCCCTCTGGGGCCAACGTCCTGACTTTC. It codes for CASSYGLPSGANVLTF.

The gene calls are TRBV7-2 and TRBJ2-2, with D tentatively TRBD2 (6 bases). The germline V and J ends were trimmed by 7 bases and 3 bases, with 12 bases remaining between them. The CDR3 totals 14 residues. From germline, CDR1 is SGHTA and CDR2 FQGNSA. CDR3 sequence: CASKPGEHTGELFF. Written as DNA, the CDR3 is TGTGCCAGCAAGCCGGGAGAGCACACCGGGGAGCTGTTTTTT.

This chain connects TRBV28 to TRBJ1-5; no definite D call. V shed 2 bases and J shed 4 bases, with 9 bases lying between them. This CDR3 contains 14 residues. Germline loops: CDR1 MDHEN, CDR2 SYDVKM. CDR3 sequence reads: CASSLGRINQPQHF. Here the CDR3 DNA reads TGTGCCAGCAGTTTAGGCCGAATAAATCAGCCCCAGCATTTT.

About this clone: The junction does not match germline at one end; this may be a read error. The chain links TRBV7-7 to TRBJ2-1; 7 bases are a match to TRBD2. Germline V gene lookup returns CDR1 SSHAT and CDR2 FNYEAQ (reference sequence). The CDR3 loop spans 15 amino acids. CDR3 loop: CASSDQSGIDNEQFF. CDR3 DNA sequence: TGTGCTAGCAGCGACCAAAGCGGGATCGACAATGAGCAGTTCTTC.

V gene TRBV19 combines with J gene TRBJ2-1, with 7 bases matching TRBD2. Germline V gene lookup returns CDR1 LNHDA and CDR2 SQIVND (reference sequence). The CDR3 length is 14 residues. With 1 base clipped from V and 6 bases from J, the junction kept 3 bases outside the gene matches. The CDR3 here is CASSIATGGNEQFF. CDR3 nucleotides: TGTGCCAGTAGTATAGCTACGGGAGGCAATGAGCAGTTCTTC.

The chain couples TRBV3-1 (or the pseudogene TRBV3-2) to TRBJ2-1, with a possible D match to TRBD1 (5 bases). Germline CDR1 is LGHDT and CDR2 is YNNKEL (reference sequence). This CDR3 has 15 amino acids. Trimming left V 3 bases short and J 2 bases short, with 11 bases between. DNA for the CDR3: TGTGCCAGCAGCCAGCAGGACACAGCCTACAATGAGCAGTTCTTC. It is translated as CASSQQDTAYNEQFF.

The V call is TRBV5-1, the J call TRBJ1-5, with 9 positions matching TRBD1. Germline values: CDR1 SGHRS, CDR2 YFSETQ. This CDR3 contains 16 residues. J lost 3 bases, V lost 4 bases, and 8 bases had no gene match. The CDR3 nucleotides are TGCGCCAGCAGCAACGGAACAGGGGGCCTCAATCAGCCCCAGCATTTT. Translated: CASSNGTGGLNQPQHF. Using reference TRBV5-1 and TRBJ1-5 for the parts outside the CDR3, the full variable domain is KAGVTQTPRYLIKTRGQQVTLSCSPISGHRSVSWYQQTPGQGLQFLFEYFSETQRNKGNFPGRFSGRQFSNSRSEMNVSTLELGDSALYLCASSNGTGGLNQPQHFGDGTRLSIL.

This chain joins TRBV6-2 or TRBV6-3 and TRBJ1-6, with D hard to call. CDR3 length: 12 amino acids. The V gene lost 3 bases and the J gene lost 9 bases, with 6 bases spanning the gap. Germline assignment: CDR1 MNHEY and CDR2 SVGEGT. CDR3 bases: TGTGCCAGCAGTTATGGAGGTTCACCCCTCCACTTT. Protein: CASSYGGSPLHF.

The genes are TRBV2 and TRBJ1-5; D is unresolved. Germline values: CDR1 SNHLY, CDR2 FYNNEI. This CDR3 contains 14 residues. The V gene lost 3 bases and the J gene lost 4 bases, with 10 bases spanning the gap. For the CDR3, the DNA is TGTGCCAGCAGTGACGTACATTTTAATCAGCCCCAGCATTTT. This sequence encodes CASSDVHFNQPQHF. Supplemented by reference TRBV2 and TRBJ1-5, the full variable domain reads EPEVTQTPSHQVTQMGQEVILRCVPISNHLYFYWYRQILGQKVEFLVSFYNNEISEKSEIFDDQFSVERPDGSNFTLKIRSTKLEDSAMYFCASSDVHFNQPQHFGDGTRLSIL.

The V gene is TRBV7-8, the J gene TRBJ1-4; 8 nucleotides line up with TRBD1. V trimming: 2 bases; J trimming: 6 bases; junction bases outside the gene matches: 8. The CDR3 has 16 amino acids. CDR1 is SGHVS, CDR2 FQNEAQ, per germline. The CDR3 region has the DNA TGTGCCAGCAGCTTACGACAGGGGCCCTTTCATGAAAAACTGTTTTTT. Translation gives CASSLRQGPFHEKLFF.

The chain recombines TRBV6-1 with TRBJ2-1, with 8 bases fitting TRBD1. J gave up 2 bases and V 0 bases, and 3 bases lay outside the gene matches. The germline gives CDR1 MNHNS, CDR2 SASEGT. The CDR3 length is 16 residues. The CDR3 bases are TGTGCCAGCAGTGAAGCGCCGGGACAGGCCTACAATGAGCAGTTCTTC. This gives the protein CASSEAPGQAYNEQFF.

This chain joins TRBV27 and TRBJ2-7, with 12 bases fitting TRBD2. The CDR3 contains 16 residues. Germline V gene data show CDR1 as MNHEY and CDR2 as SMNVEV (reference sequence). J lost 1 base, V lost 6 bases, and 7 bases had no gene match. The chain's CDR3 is CASRNPGLAGSYEQYF. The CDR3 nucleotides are TGTGCCAGCAGAAACCCCGGACTAGCGGGGTCCTACGAGCAGTACTTC.

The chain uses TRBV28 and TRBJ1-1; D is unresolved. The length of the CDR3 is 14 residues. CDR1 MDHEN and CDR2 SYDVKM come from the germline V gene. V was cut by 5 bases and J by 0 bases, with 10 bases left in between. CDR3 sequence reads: CASSASVMNTEAFF. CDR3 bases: TGTGCCAGCAGTGCCAGCGTTATGAACACTGAAGCTTTCTTT.

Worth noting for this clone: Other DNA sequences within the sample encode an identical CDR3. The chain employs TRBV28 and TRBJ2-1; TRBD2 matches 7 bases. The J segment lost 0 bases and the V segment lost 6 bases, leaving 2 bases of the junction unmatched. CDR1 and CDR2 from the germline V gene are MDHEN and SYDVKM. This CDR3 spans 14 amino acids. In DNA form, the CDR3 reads TGTGCCAGCAGATCTAGCGGCTCCTACAATGAGCAGTTCTTC. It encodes CASRSSGSYNEQFF.

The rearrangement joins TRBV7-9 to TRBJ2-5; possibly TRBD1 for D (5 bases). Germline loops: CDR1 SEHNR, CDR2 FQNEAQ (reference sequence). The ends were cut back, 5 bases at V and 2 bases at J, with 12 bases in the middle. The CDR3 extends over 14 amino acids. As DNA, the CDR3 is TGTGCCAGCAGCCACCCCCCAGGGCAAGAGACCCAGTACTTC. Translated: CASSHPPGQETQYF. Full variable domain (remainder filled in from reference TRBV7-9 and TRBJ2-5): DTGVSQNPRHKITKRGQNVTFRCDPISEHNRLYWYRQTLGQGPEFLTYFQNEAQLEKSRLLSDRFSAERPKGSFSTLEIQRTEQGDSAMYLCASSHPPGQETQYFGPGTRLLVL.